One sample yielded the 27 T cell receptor beta chains listed below, sequenced in a study of CD8+ T cells in alopecia areata. Following RNA extraction, reverse transcription yielded cDNA that acted as the sequencing template. Only in-frame clones appear in the TCRdb table, and some are missing; sequencing was by immunoSEQ multiplex PCR. The sample consists of 150,000 to 190,000 clones, about 50% of them appearing once. The sample was CD8+ T cells sorted from blood, taken at week 0. The receptors were sampled from a human donor with alopecia areata.

The V call is TRBV4-3, the J call TRBJ1-5; D is undetermined. With 0 bases removed from V and 7 bases from J, the gap between germline ends came to 13 bases. This CDR3 has 15 amino acids. CDR1 LGHNA and CDR2 YSLEER come from the germline V gene. DNA of the CDR3: TGCGCCAGCAGCCAAGATCGAGGCTCGGGACAGCCCCAGCATTTT. Its translation is CASSQDRGSGQPQHF.

The chain joins TRBV30 to TRBJ2-2; D remains ambiguous. CDR3 length equals 11 residues. V lost 5 bases and J 2 bases, leaving 3 bases between the germline ends. Per the germline V gene, CDR1 is GTSNPN and CDR2 is SVGIG (reference sequence). CDR3 loop: CAWDNTGELFF. CDR3 bases: TGTGCCTGGGATAACACCGGGGAGCTGTTTTTT.

The J gene is TRBJ2-1, the V gene TRBV9, with 8 bases matching TRBD2. With V trimmed by 3 bases and J by 6 bases, 8 bases remained unmatched. This CDR3 spans 15 amino acids. From germline, CDR1 is SGDLS and CDR2 YYNGEE. CDR3 DNA: TGTGCCAGCAGCGCCTCGGGACTAGGTATCAATGAGCAGTTCTTC. Its translation is CASSASGLGINEQFF.

This clone has only a few counts. This rearrangement joins TRBV14 to TRBJ2-1; 7 bases match TRBD2. The CDR3 covers 15 residues. Germline-derived CDR1 and CDR2 are SGHDN and FVKESK. V lost 1 base, J lost 4 bases, and 4 bases stayed unmatched. CDR3 sequence: CASSQGISGYNEQFF. As DNA, the CDR3 is TGTGCCAGCAGCCAAGGGATTAGCGGGTACAATGAGCAGTTCTTC.

The genes are TRBV5-1 and TRBJ1-1, with 9 bases identical to TRBD1. J lost 4 bases, V lost 4 bases, and 5 bases had no gene match. Per germline, CDR1 SGHRS and CDR2 YFSETQ. The CDR3 totals 14 residues. CDR3: CASSVGTGPTEAFF. For the CDR3, the DNA is TGCGCCAGCAGCGTTGGGACAGGGCCCACTGAAGCTTTCTTT.

V gene TRBV4-3 combines with J gene TRBJ2-7, with 7 bases matching TRBD1. Germline trimming cut 2 bases from V and 7 bases from J; bases unmatched to any gene: 5. CDR1 and CDR2 (germline): LGHNA, YSLEER. The CDR3 length is 13 residues. For the CDR3, the DNA is TGCGCCAGCAGCCAAAACAGGGGATGGGAGCAGTACTTC. This sequence encodes CASSQNRGWEQYF.

The chain recombines TRBV4-3 with TRBJ2-1; a possible D gene is TRBD1 (5 bases). Deletions cut 0 bases from V and 7 bases from J, with 13 bases between. The CDR3 has 15 residues. Germline CDR1 reads LGHNA; CDR2 reads YSLEER. The CDR3 nucleotides read TGCGCCAGCAGCCAAGAGTTTTCAGGGTCAAATGAGCAGTTCTTC. This gives the protein CASSQEFSGSNEQFF.

The chain carries TRBV4-3 and TRBJ2-1, with D unresolved. Germline CDR1 LGHNA, CDR2 YSLEER. The germline V and J ends were trimmed by 2 bases and 0 bases, with 5 bases remaining between them. This CDR3 has 14 amino acids. CDR3 bases: TGCGCCAGCAGCCAACAGAGCTCCTACAATGAGCAGTTCTTC. Translation: CASSQQSSYNEQFF.

The chain carries TRBV7-9 and TRBJ1-2; no definite D call. The CDR3 consists of 15 residues. Per germline, CDR1 SEHNR and CDR2 FQNEAQ (reference sequence). V was trimmed by 0 bases and J by 8 bases, leaving 16 bases between them. This CDR3 reads CASSLASGNPGGYTF. CDR3 nucleotide sequence: TGTGCCAGCAGCTTAGCTTCCGGGAATCCTGGGGGCTACACCTTC. The whole variable domain, remainder taken from reference TRBV7-9 and TRBJ1-2, is DTGVSQNPRHKITKRGQNVTFRCDPISEHNRLYWYRQTLGQGPEFLTYFQNEAQLEKSRLLSDRFSAERPKGSFSTLEIQRTEQGDSAMYLCASSLASGNPGGYTFGSGTRLTVV.

Of note for this clone: This sequence is one base from a far larger clone and is likely a read error. V usage is TRBV5-1 and J usage is TRBJ2-7, with 11 positions matching TRBD2. This CDR3 contains 16 residues. With V trimmed by 3 bases and J by 1 base, 6 bases remained unmatched. CDR1 and CDR2 (germline): SGHRS, YFSETQ. The CDR3 reads CASSWGGTSGSYEQYF. DNA of the CDR3: TGCGCCAGCAGCTGGGGGGGGACTAGCGGATCCTACGAGCAGTACTTC. Based on the CDR3 plus reference TRBV5-1 and TRBJ2-7, the full variable domain is KAGVTQTPRYLIKTRGQQVTLSCSPISGHRSVSWYQQTPGQGLQFLFEYFSETQRNKGNFPGRFSGRQFSNSRSEMNVSTLELGDSALYLCASSWGGTSGSYEQYFGPGTRLTVT.

In this sample, this clone turned up once. This chain connects TRBV7-6 to TRBJ2-7; D call uncertain. CDR3 size: 15 residues. Trimming pared 1 base from V and 5 bases from J, leaving 15 bases between. Germline values: CDR1 SGHVS, CDR2 FNYEAQ. This CDR3 reads CASSLEVGAGDEQYF. CDR3 nucleotide sequence: TGTGCCAGCAGCTTAGAAGTTGGAGCTGGGGACGAGCAGTACTTC.

This chain uses TRBV5-1 with TRBJ2-2; D remains ambiguous. This CDR3 contains 11 residues. V was pared by 2 bases and J by 7 bases, with 3 bases between. Germline V CDR1 and CDR2: SGHRS, YFSETQ. DNA for the CDR3: TGCGCCAGCAGCTTAAACGGGGAGCTGTTTTTT. It specifies CASSLNGELFF.

This clone was picked up a small number of times. The chain employs TRBV6-6 and TRBJ2-1; unclear D gene. V dropped 2 bases and J dropped 0 bases, with 8 bases sitting between them. The germline V gene encodes CDR1 MNHNY and CDR2 SVGAGI (reference sequence). CDR3 length equals 15 residues. The CDR3 here is CASSYRDSSYNEQFF. CDR3 DNA: TGTGCCAGCAGTTACCGAGATAGCTCCTACAATGAGCAGTTCTTC.

The chain is built from TRBV12-5 and TRBJ1-5; 9 bases fit TRBD1. Germline lookup yields CDR1 LGHNT and CDR2 FRNRAP. CDR3 length equals 15 residues. After removal of 4 bases from V and 7 bases from J, the junction contained 8 bases not matched to a gene. CDR3 bases: TGTGCTAGTGGTTCACAGGGGGCGAATATACAGCCCCAGCATTTT. Amino acids: CASGSQGANIQPQHF.

The chain links TRBV4-3 to TRBJ2-3; 8 positions agree with TRBD1. J was trimmed by 5 bases and V by 0 bases; bases with no gene match: 4. This CDR3 is 15 amino acids long. Germline assignment: CDR1 LGHNA and CDR2 YSLEER. The chain's CDR3 is CASSQDDRGRDTQYF. The CDR3 coding sequence is TGCGCCAGCAGCCAAGATGACAGGGGAAGAGATACGCAGTATTTT.

This clone appeared a few times. Additional DNA sequences in this sample encode the identical CDR3. V and J are TRBV29-1 and TRBJ2-7; the D gene is possibly TRBD2 (6 bases). Germline V gene lookup returns CDR1 SQVTM and CDR2 ANQGSEA. The CDR3 loop spans 13 amino acids. The V end was cut by 4 bases, the J end by 1 base, with 11 bases between. The CDR3 coding sequence is TGCAGCGTTGTAGGTGGGGGGTCCTACGAGCAGTACTTC. As protein: CSVVGGGSYEQYF.

CDR3: CASSYSKEGLGDEQFF. As DNA, the CDR3 is TGTGCCAGCAGTTACTCGAAGGAGGGGTTGGGGGATGAGCAGTTCTTC. The V call is TRBV6-6, the J call TRBJ2-1; TRBD2 is a possible D gene (6 bases). The CDR3 is 16 residues long. The germline V gene encodes CDR1 MNHNY and CDR2 SVGAGI (reference sequence). The V end lost 0 bases, the J end lost 8 bases, and 17 bases lay between the germline ends.

This clone has more than one count but fewer than ten. The rearrangement links TRBV27 to TRBJ2-1, with D possibly TRBD1 on 6 matching bases. The CDR3 is 14 amino acids. The germline V gene encodes CDR1 MNHEY and CDR2 SMNVEV (reference sequence). V was shortened by 2 bases and J by 8 bases, with 13 bases between the two germline ends. The CDR3 reads CASSLDRRRDEQFF. The CDR3 DNA is TGTGCCAGCAGTTTAGACAGGAGGCGCGATGAGCAGTTCTTC.

This clone was seen a few times. The gene calls are TRBV19 and TRBJ2-2; TRBD2 matches at 8 bases. J was trimmed by 5 bases and V by 7 bases; bases with no gene match: 9. CDR3 size: 15 residues. Germline V gene sequence: CDR1 LNHDA, CDR2 SQIVND (reference sequence). DNA of the CDR3: TGTGCCAGTACGCGGGGGGCCCTGGTGACCGGGGAGCTGTTTTTT. Translation gives CASTRGALVTGELFF.

This clone was counted between two and nine times. V and J are TRBV4-3 and TRBJ2-2, with a tentative D call TRBD2 (5 bases). CDR1 is LGHNA, CDR2 YSLEER, per germline. This CDR3 comprises 15 residues. Trimming stripped 5 bases from V and 5 bases from J, with 15 bases between. This CDR3 reads CASSLRRTPTGELFF. CDR3 nucleotide sequence: TGCGCCAGCAGCTTACGACGGACTCCTACCGGGGAGCTGTTTTTT.

This clone appeared a single time. This sequence joins TRBV4-3 and TRBJ2-7; possible D gene TRBD2, 7 bases. Trimming cost V 0 bases and J 5 bases, with 17 bases left between them. CDR1 and CDR2 (germline): LGHNA, YSLEER. The CDR3 loop spans 16 amino acids. CDR3 bases: TGCGCCAGCAGCCAAGAGGTGGGGGGGGCGATGGACGAGCAGTACTTC. It translates to CASSQEVGGAMDEQYF.

The rearrangement uses TRBV29-1 and TRBJ2-7; D is perhaps TRBD1 or TRBD2 (5 bases each). The germline V gene has CDR1 SQVTM and CDR2 ANQGSEA. This CDR3 is built from 13 residues. Between the trimmed V and J ends, which lost 3 bases and 0 bases, there was a span of 9 bases. CDR3 nucleotide sequence: TGCAGCGTTGACGGGGCTAGCTCCTACGAGCAGTACTTC. Translating it yields CSVDGASSYEQYF.

The V call is TRBV4-3, the J call TRBJ2-1, with D perhaps TRBD1 or TRBD2 (6 bases each). This CDR3 region has 16 residues. V dropped 0 bases and J dropped 4 bases, with 13 bases sitting between them. In germline, CDR1 is LGHNA, CDR2 YSLEER. The DNA of the CDR3 is TGCGCCAGCAGCCAAGAAGTCCAAGGGGGGTACAATGAGCAGTTCTTC. Protein product: CASSQEVQGGYNEQFF.

J is TRBJ1-2 and V is TRBV6-5; a possible D gene is TRBD1 (5 bases). V lost 8 bases and J 4 bases, leaving 20 bases between the germline ends. Germline V gene data show CDR1 as MNHEY and CDR2 as SVGAGI. This CDR3 comprises 15 residues. The DNA for the CDR3 is TGTGCCAGCGGAGTTTCGCCAAGGGACGTCTATGGCTACACCTTC. Translation: CASGVSPRDVYGYTF.

This chain links TRBV4-3 with TRBJ2-3; weak D call: TRBD2 (6 bases). The CDR3 runs to 16 residues. Trimming took 4 bases from V and 2 from J, leaving 16 bases between them. Germline V gene sequence: CDR1 LGHNA, CDR2 YSLEER. The DNA of the CDR3 is TGCGCCAGCAGCCGAGATCCCCCGGGGGTCACAGATACGCAGTATTTT. It translates to CASSRDPPGVTDTQYF.

This chain joins TRBV29-1 and TRBJ2-7; TRBD1 or TRBD2 may be the D gene (5 bases each). CDR3 length: 15 amino acids. V dropped 4 bases and J dropped 4 bases, with 20 bases sitting between them. Per the germline V gene, CDR1 is SQVTM and CDR2 is ANQGSEA. The CDR3 bases are TGCAGCGTTGGGGGGAAATCCGGAACCCCGTACGAGCAGTACTTC. Translation: CSVGGKSGTPYEQYF.

The rearrangement uses TRBV5-6 and TRBJ1-1; D gene unclear. The V end was cut by 0 bases, the J end by 9 bases, with 6 bases between. This CDR3 has 11 amino acids. The germline V gene has CDR1 SGHDT and CDR2 YYEEEE. This chain's CDR3 is CASSLGPQAFF. The CDR3 DNA reads as TGTGCCAGCAGCTTGGGACCTCAAGCTTTCTTT.